The 20 T cell receptor beta chains given below trace back to one sample, sequenced in a study of identical twins. One entry per CDR3 protein results from TCRdb running MiXCR on the 5' RACE reads. The data hold 1.5 million or so distinct CDR3 sequences, with more than 30% observed a single time. Sequencing used cord blood. The receptors shown here come from a newborn girl in good health.

This clonotype was counted between two and nine times. The chain has TRBV20-1 and TRBJ2-1; TRBD1 aligns across 9 bases. The CDR3 extends over 14 amino acids. The trim removed 0 bases at V and 7 bases at J, leaving 4 bases unmatched. The germline V gene has CDR1 DFQATT and CDR2 SNEGSKA (reference sequence). CDR3 protein: CSARDPQGANEQFF. The CDR3 bases are TGCAGTGCTAGAGATCCACAGGGGGCAAATGAGCAGTTCTTC.

The rearrangement joins TRBV12-3 or TRBV12-4 to TRBJ1-1; no firm D call. Trimming left V 3 bases short and J 1 base short, with 9 bases between. This CDR3 has 14 residues. Here the CDR3 reads CASSFPNRNTEAFF. In DNA form, the CDR3 reads TGTGCCAGCAGTTTCCCTAACAGGAACACTGAAGCTTTCTTT.

The sample holds a few counts of this clonotype. The chain uses TRBV4-2 and TRBJ2-7, with 13 nucleotides matching TRBD2. Near its end, the DNA agrees better with TRBJ2-5, so the J call may be wrong. The CDR3 spans 16 residues. Germline CDR1 LGHNA, CDR2 YNFKEQ. CDR3 protein: CASSQVTSGGAKTQYF. CDR3 DNA: TGTGCCAGCAGCCAAGTCACTAGCGGGGGGGCGAAGACCCAGTACTTC.

The chain is built from TRBV7-2 and TRBJ1-5; D is perhaps TRBD1 (5 bases). This CDR3 comprises 15 residues. Trimming stripped 1 base from V and 3 bases from J, with 10 bases between. Germline V lookup: CDR1 SGHTA, CDR2 FQGNSA. CDR3 loop: CASSLGSGHNQPQHF. The CDR3 bases are TGTGCCAGCAGCTTAGGATCCGGACACAATCAGCCCCAGCATTTT.

This sequence joins TRBV4-1 and TRBJ1-2; 7 bases are a match to TRBD1. Trimming removed 1 base from V and 1 base from J; junction bases left unmatched: 15. Germline assignment: CDR1 MGHRA and CDR2 YSYEKL. The CDR3 extends over 19 amino acids. CDR3 protein: CASSQVIDREPRHNYGYTF. CDR3 sequence (DNA): TGCGCCAGCAGCCAAGTAATCGACAGGGAGCCTCGACATAACTATGGCTACACCTTC.

The chain combines TRBV5-1 with TRBJ1-1; tentative D call: TRBD1 (6 bases). The V end lost 7 bases, the J end lost 5 bases, and 21 bases lay between the germline ends. Germline CDR1 reads SGHRS; CDR2 reads YFSETQ. The CDR3 loop spans 15 amino acids. CDR3 coding DNA: TGCGCCAGCGCTCTACTAACAGGGAGTTTGACTGAAGCTTTCTTT. Its translation: CASALLTGSLTEAFF.

V usage is TRBV6-4 and J usage is TRBJ1-1; tentatively, D is TRBD1 (5 bases). The CDR3 extends over 13 amino acids. Trimming removed 5 bases from V and 4 bases from J, with 11 bases in between. Germline V gives CDR1 MRHNA, CDR2 SNTAGT. The CDR3 DNA reads TGTGCCAGCAGTCCGGGGGAGATCACTGAAGCTTTCTTT. Its translation is CASSPGEITEAFF.

In its sample, this clonotype was seen a few times. The chain couples TRBV20-1 to TRBJ2-1, with a weak D call TRBD2 (5 bases). Germline lookup yields CDR1 DFQATT and CDR2 SNEGSKA (reference sequence). The CDR3 consists of 10 residues. V was shortened by 6 bases and J by 10 bases, with 10 bases between the two germline ends. The CDR3: CSAVRREQFF. The CDR3 bases are TGCAGTGCGGTAAGGAGGGAGCAGTTCTTC.

The chain recombines TRBV12-3 or TRBV12-4 with TRBJ1-5; weak D call: TRBD1 (6 bases). V lost 5 bases and J lost 5, with 25 bases in between. The CDR3 is made up of 18 amino acids. The CDR3 DNA sequence: TGTGCCAGCAGTCGTCAGGGGTTGTGGGAGGCCAATCATCAGCCCCAGCATTTT. Translating gives CASSRQGLWEANHQPQHF.

This clonotype was observed a few times. J is TRBJ1-2 and V is TRBV28, with 10 nucleotides matching TRBD1. V trimming: 4 bases; J trimming: 4 bases; junction bases outside the gene matches: 6. The CDR3 totals 15 residues. CDR1 is MDHEN and CDR2 is SYDVKM in the germline V gene. The CDR3 DNA reads as TGTGCCAGCAGTTACATCCGGGACAGGGGCTATGGCTACACCTTC. It yields the protein CASSYIRDRGYGYTF.

The table lists this clonotype with a few counts. V gene TRBV20-1 combines with J gene TRBJ2-3; TRBD2 aligns across 12 bases. The germline V gene encodes CDR1 DFQATT and CDR2 SNEGSKA (reference sequence). V shed 3 bases, J shed 0 bases, and the junction held 4 bases outside the gene matches. The CDR3 runs to 16 residues. The CDR3 sequence is CSASGGTSGSTDTQYF. Written as DNA, the CDR3 is TGCAGTGCTAGCGGGGGGACTAGCGGGAGCACAGATACGCAGTATTTT.

V and J are TRBV7-9 and TRBJ2-1; 7 nucleotides line up with TRBD2. Unmatched junction bases numbered 7, after V lost 5 bases and J lost 0 bases. CDR1 and CDR2 from the germline V gene are SEHNR and FQNEAQ (reference sequence). The CDR3 loop spans 16 amino acids. The CDR3 sequence is CASSGKRGGSYNEQFF. For the CDR3, the DNA is TGTGCCAGCAGCGGTAAGCGGGGCGGCTCCTACAATGAGCAGTTCTTC.

This clonotype appeared a few times. The chain combines TRBV19 with TRBJ2-4; 8 nucleotides line up with TRBD2. The J call may be wrong; the DNA end is better matched by TRBJ2-7. The CDR3 covers 13 residues. Germline CDR1 reads LNHDA; CDR2 reads SQIVND (reference sequence). The CDR3 loop is CASSIERGNEQYF. The DNA for the CDR3 is TGTGCCAGTAGTATTGAGCGGGGGAACGAGCAGTACTTC.

This clonotype was detected a few times. V and J are TRBV20-1 and TRBJ2-7; TRBD2 matches 7 bases. CDR3 length: 13 amino acids. CDR1 DFQATT and CDR2 SNEGSKA come from the germline V gene (reference sequence). J gave up 2 bases and V 7 bases, and 8 bases lay outside the gene matches. The CDR3 DNA is TGCAGTGGGAGGCTAGCGGATACCTACGAGCAGTACTTC. Protein sequence: CSGRLADTYEQYF.

This clonotype was detected only a few times. This chain links TRBV5-1 with TRBJ2-3; 8 positions agree with TRBD2. Germline CDR1 SGHRS, CDR2 YFSETQ. CDR3 size: 18 residues. Germline trimming cut 1 base from V and 4 bases from J; bases unmatched to any gene: 14. The CDR3 region is CASSLFLGTSGRPDTQYF. DNA for the CDR3: TGCGCCAGCAGCTTGTTCCTCGGGACTAGTGGTCGACCAGATACGCAGTATTTT.

This clonotype occurred a few times. This chain links TRBV12-3 or TRBV12-4 with TRBJ2-5, with 8 bases aligning to TRBD2. V was clipped by 3 bases and J by 4 bases; unmatched bases: 10. The CDR3 contains 16 residues. The DNA for the CDR3 is TGTGCCAGCAGTTTGTTGCGGGGGGATACAAGAGAGACCCAGTACTTC. It is translated as CASSLLRGDTRETQYF.

The chain couples TRBV11-2 to TRBJ2-3; 10 bases map to TRBD2. In germline, CDR1 is SGHAT, CDR2 FQNNGV. CDR3 length equals 18 residues. V lost 3 bases and J lost 2; bases outside the gene matches: 11. The CDR3 is CASSFRLAGVDDTDTQYF. CDR3 sequence (DNA): TGTGCCAGCAGCTTCCGGCTAGCGGGAGTAGATGACACAGATACGCAGTATTTT.

The CDR3: CAISKPPYYEQYF. In DNA, the CDR3 is TGTGCCATCAGTAAGCCGCCCTACTACGAGCAGTACTTC. V usage is TRBV10-3 and J usage is TRBJ2-7; D remains ambiguous. V dropped 5 bases and J dropped 3 bases, with 11 bases sitting between them. There are 13 residues in the CDR3. CDR1 is ENHRY, CDR2 SYGVKD, per germline.

The J gene is TRBJ2-7, the V gene TRBV6-1; TRBD1 aligns across 7 bases. V lost 7 bases to trimming and J lost 1 base; unmatched junction nucleotides: 4. Germline loops: CDR1 MNHNS, CDR2 SASEGT. This CDR3 is built from 13 residues. CDR3 loop: CASIWGQSYEQYF. Written as DNA, the CDR3 is TGTGCCAGCATCTGGGGACAGTCCTACGAGCAGTACTTC.

This sequence joins TRBV20-1 and TRBJ2-7; D is unresolved. There are 13 residues in the CDR3. CDR1 and CDR2 (germline): DFQATT, SNEGSKA (reference sequence). The germline V and J ends were trimmed by 3 bases and 4 bases, with 13 bases remaining between them. CDR3 bases: TGCAGTGCTAGGGACGGTTCGCTATACGAGCAGTACTTC. As protein: CSARDGSLYEQYF.